The entry that follows covers one TCR beta chain sequence. Antigen specificity is unknown. These data belong to a study of cytotoxic CD8 clonotypes in ibrutinib-treated CLL. In the study overall: After a median of almost 70 months, some 15 patients stayed remitted and some 12 progressed; responses had been partial in about 24 and complete in 2. Study outcomes and limitations: Sampling times (in sustained-remission versus progressing patients) were not the same.

The protocol was immunoSEQ multiplex PCR, while the TCRdb copy is restricted to in-frame clones and leaves out a portion. This table holds 35,000 to 40,000 clones, around 70% found once. Trimming took off 0 bases at V and 8 bases at J, with 11 bases between the two ends. CDR1 is MGHRA and CDR2 is YSYEKL in the germline V gene. The CDR3 is made up of 14 amino acids. The source of this sequence is a human donor with chronic lymphocytic leukemia. The chain uses TRBV4-1 and TRBJ2-1, with unresolved D. Material: PBMCs, obtained at disease progression, from a patient treated with ibrutinib. CDR3 in DNA: TGCGCCAGCAGCCAAGAGTGGGTTCCGGATGAGCAGTTCTTC. As protein: CASSQEWVPDEQFF.